Below, 8 T cell receptor beta chains from the same sample are listed, as sequenced in a study of cytomegalovirus exposure and HLA in healthy donors. PCR was performed using 60 Vbeta and 13 Jbeta primers. TCRdb keeps only in-frame clones here, not all; method: immunoSEQ multiplex PCR. The table records fewer than 150,000 clones, 76% of them present only once. The sample was PBMCs. The receptors here all came from a man between 18 and 29 years old in good health and CMV-seronegative.

This clone appeared a single time. The chain carries TRBV30 and TRBJ1-3; 9 bases map to TRBD1. This CDR3 has 14 amino acids. Trimming removed 2 bases from V and 2 bases from J; junction bases left unmatched: 1. CDR1 is GTSNPN and CDR2 is SVGIG in the germline V gene (reference sequence). The CDR3 region is CAWSRDRAGNTIYF. CDR3 DNA: TGTGCCTGGAGTCGGGACAGGGCTGGAAACACCATATATTTT.

The chain is built from TRBV28 and TRBJ1-2; 7 bases match TRBD1. The CDR3 has 14 amino acids. V lost 3 bases to trimming and J lost 4 bases; unmatched junction nucleotides: 5. In germline, CDR1 is MDHEN, CDR2 SYDVKM. CDR3 nucleotide sequence: TGTGCCAGCAGTTTTCAGGGGGTTGCCTATGGCTACACCTTC. It encodes CASSFQGVAYGYTF.

This clone was observed once. J is TRBJ2-5 and V is TRBV21-1; the tabulated D call, TRBD1, remains unverified against the DNA. TRBV21-1 is tagged as a pseudogene. The CDR3 has 19 residues. The CDR3, as DNA: TGTGCCAGCAGCAAAGTGGTGGCAGGGGGTTTTCGGGAAAAAGAGACCCAGTACTTC. Its translation is CASSKVVAGGFREKETQYF.

This CDR3 reads CASSVGERQPLHEQYF. CDR3 nucleotide sequence: TGTGCCAGCAGCGTAGGGGAGAGACAACCCCTCCACGAGCAGTACTTC. The chain uses TRBV9 and TRBJ2-7; possibly TRBD2 for D (5 bases). The CDR3 contains 16 residues. V shed 0 bases and J shed 5 bases, with 18 bases lying between them. CDR1 and CDR2 from the germline V gene are SGDLS and YYNGEE.

The chain couples TRBV10-1 to TRBJ1-2; possibly TRBD1 for D (6 bases). Germline-derived CDR1 and CDR2 are WNHNN and SYGVQD (reference sequence). V lost 3 bases, J lost 6 bases, and 17 bases lay in between. CDR3 size: 15 residues. The CDR3 coding sequence is TGCGCCAGCAGTGACAACAGGGAGGGAATAGATGGCTACACCTTC. Protein product: CASSDNREGIDGYTF.

J is TRBJ2-1 and V is TRBV29-1; D possibly corresponds to TRBD2 (5 bases). Trimming left V 0 bases short and J 4 bases short, with 16 bases between. Germline V gene sequence: CDR1 SQVTM, CDR2 ANQGSEA. The CDR3 runs to 16 residues. CDR3 sequence reads: CSVEEVDWVEYNEQFF. In DNA, the CDR3 is TGCAGCGTTGAAGAGGTGGACTGGGTCGAATACAATGAGCAGTTCTTC.

The chain couples TRBV4-1 to TRBJ2-5; D perhaps matches TRBD2 (6 bases). The CDR3 runs to 16 residues. Germline CDR1 reads MGHRA; CDR2 reads YSYEKL. Trimming stripped 1 base from V and 5 bases from J, with 17 bases between. CDR3 in DNA: TGCGCCAGCAGCCAAGCGGAGGGAGGCCCTTTGGAGACCCAGTACTTC. Amino acid sequence: CASSQAEGGPLETQYF.

The table lists this clone with a count of one. The rearrangement uses TRBV28 and TRBJ2-7, with TRBD2 matching over 9 bases. The germline gives CDR1 MDHEN, CDR2 SYDVKM. V trimming: 3 bases; J trimming: 2 bases; junction bases outside the gene matches: 5. The CDR3 length is 15 residues. As DNA, the CDR3 is TGTGCCAGCAGTTTCCGAGCGGGAGGAACCTACGAGCAGTACTTC. As protein: CASSFRAGGTYEQYF.